This T cell receptor beta chain was sequenced during a study of shared clonotypes between healthy human individuals. The study's findings and limits: Relative to memory subsets, naive subsets generally showed larger estimated richness.

Donors comprised only Caucasian adults living in Nashville, Tennessee. Naive CD45RA+ and memory CD45RA-negative subsets were split from CD4+ cells. The CDR3 is 15 residues long. V lost 1 base, J lost 4 bases, and 5 bases stayed unmatched. Looked up from germline, CDR1 is SEHNR and CDR2 is FQNEAQ (reference sequence). Assay used: immunoSEQ multiplex PCR; TCRdb lists only in-frame clones, some missing. The sample has 550,000 to 700,000 clones, roughly 72% seen once. Comments on this clone: Its antigen is as yet unknown.

The material sequenced was memory CD4+ T cells sorted from blood. Subset in this sample: CD45RA-negative fraction. This chain uses TRBV7-9 with TRBJ2-5, with TRBD1 matching over 8 bases. The sequence was obtained from a young woman in good health. The CDR3 nucleotides are TGTGCCAGCAGCTTAGTCGCAGGGGGCTTAGAGACCCAGTACTTC. Amino acids: CASSLVAGGLETQYF.